The entry below describes one TCR beta chain. Lacking the conserved final phenylalanine or tryptophan, this CDR3 likely reflects a read error. It is unclear where the CDR3 begins or ends on the DNA, so no DNA is shown, and the CDR3 is as TCRdb lists it. Without any cell sorting, about 20-31 mg of bulk tissue yielded co-extracted RNA and DNA. Total RNA amounting to roughly 0.5 ug was the source from which TCR beta cDNA was made with a constant-region primer. Three nested multiplex PCR rounds, a slightly modified ARM-PCR method, built the TCR beta libraries. Two initial PCR rounds of roughly 10 cycles each paired TRBV1-TRBV30 forward primers with a C-beta reverse primer. TCRdb reanalysed the multiplex PCR reads using MiXCR and keeps one entry per CDR3 protein. The sample includes about 30,000 distinct CDR3 sequences, approximately 71% seen only once; the top ten take 25% to 40%. The germline CDR1 and CDR2 sequences are SGHAT and FQNNGV. The CDR3 is 12 amino acids in total, end residues counted.

The data were obtained in a study of tumor-infiltrating lymphocytes in primary liver carcinoma. Material for sequencing was liver tumor tissue from sampling region 3. As to subset: tumor region T3, left-lateral pole. The sequence derives from a woman aged 30 to 39 with primary liver carcinoma and hepatitis B virus infection. The chain couples TRBV11-2 to TRBJ1-4. The CDR3 region is CASSPWEGKPFS.